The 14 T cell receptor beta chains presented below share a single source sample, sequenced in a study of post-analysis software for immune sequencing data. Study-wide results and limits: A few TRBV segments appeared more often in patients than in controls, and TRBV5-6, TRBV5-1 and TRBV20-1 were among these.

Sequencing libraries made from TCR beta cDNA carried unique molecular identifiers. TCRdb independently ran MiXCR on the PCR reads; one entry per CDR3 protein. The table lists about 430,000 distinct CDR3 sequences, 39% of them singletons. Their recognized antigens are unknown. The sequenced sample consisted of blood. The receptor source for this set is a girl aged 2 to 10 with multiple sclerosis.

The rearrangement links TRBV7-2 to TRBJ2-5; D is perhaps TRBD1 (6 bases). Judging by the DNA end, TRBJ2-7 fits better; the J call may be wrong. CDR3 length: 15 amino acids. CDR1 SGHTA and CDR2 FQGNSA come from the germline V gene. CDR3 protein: CASSLVSGQYNEQYF. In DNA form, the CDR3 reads TGTGCCAGCAGCTTAGTATCAGGACAGTATAACGAGCAGTACTTC.

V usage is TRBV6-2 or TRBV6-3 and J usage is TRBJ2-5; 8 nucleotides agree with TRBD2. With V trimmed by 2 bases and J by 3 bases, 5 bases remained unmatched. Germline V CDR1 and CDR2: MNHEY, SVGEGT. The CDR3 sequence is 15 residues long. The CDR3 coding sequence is TGTGCCAGCAGTTACAGGCTAGCGGGCGAAGAGACCCAGTACTTC. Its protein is CASSYRLAGEETQYF.

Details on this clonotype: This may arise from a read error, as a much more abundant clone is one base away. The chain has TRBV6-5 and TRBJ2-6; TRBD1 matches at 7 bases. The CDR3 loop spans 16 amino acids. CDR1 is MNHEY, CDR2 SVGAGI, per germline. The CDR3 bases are TGTGCCAGCAGCTTACAGGGGCCCTCTGGGGCCAACGTCCGGACTTTC. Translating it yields CASSLQGPSGANVRTF.

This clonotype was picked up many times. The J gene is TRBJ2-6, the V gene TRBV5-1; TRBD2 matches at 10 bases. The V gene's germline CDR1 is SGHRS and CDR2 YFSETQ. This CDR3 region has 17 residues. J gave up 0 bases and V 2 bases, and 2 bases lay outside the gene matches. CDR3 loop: CASSFSGGSSGANVLTF. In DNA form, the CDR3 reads TGCGCCAGCAGCTTTAGCGGGGGGAGCTCTGGGGCCAACGTCCTGACTTTC.

CDR3 in DNA: TGCGCCAGCAGCTTGCCAAGGACCGGGCCCCGCTCTGGGGCCAACGTCCTGACTTTC. It translates to CASSLPRTGPRSGANVLTF. The chain employs TRBV5-1 and TRBJ2-6; the D is unclear. Germline assignment: CDR1 SGHRS and CDR2 YFSETQ. There are 19 residues in the CDR3. The germline V and J ends were trimmed by 1 base and 0 bases, with 17 bases remaining between them.

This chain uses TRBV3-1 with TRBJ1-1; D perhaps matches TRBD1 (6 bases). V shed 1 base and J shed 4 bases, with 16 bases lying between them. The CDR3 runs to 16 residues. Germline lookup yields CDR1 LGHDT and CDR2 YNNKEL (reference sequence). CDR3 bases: TGTGCCAGCAGCCAAGCCCCAACAGGGCTCGTCACTGAAGCTTTCTTT. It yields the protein CASSQAPTGLVTEAFF.

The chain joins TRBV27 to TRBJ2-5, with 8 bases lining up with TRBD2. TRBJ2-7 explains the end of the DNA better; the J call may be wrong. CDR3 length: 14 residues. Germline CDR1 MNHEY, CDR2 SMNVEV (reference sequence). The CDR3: CASKIAGRPYEQYF. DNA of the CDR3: TGTGCCAGCAAAATAGCGGGAAGGCCCTACGAGCAGTACTTC.

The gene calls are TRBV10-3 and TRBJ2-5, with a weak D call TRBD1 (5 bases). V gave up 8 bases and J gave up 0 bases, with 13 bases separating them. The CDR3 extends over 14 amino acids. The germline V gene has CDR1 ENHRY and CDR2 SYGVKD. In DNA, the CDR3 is TGTGCCATCGGGCAGGGTACCAACCAAGAGACCCAGTACTTC. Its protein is CAIGQGTNQETQYF.

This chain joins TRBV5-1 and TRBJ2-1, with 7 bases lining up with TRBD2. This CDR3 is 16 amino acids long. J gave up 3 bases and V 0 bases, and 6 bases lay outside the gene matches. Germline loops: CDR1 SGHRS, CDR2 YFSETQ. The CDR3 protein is CASSLGAGVFYNEQFF. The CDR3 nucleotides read TGCGCCAGCAGCTTGGGCGCGGGGGTCTTCTACAATGAGCAGTTCTTC.

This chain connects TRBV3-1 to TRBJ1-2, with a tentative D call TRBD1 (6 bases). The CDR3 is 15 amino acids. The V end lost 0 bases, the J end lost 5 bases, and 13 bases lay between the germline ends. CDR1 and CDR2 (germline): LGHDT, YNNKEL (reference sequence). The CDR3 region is CASSQEARGGYGYTF. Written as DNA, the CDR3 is TGTGCCAGCAGCCAAGAGGCCAGGGGCGGGTATGGCTACACCTTC. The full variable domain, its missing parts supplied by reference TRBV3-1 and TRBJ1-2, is DTAVSQTPKYLVTQMGNDKSIKCEQNLGHDTMYWYKQDSKKFLKIMFSYNNKELIINETVPNRFSPKSPDKAHLNLHINSLELGDSAVYFCASSQEARGGYGYTFGSGTRLTVV.

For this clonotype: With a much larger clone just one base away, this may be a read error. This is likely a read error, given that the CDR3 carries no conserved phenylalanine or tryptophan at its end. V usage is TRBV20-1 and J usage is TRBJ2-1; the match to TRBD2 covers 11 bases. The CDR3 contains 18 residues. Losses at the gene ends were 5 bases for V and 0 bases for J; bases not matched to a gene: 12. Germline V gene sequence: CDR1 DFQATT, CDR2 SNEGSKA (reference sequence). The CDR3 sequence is CSAHGLAGPGPSYNEQFV. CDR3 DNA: TGCAGTGCTCATGGACTAGCGGGCCCAGGGCCCTCCTACAATGAGCAGTTCGTC.

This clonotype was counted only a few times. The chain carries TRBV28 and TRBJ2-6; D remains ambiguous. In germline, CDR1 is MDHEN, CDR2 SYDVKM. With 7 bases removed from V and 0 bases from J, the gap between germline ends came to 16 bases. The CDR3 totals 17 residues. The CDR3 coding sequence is TGTGCCAGCACCTTCATTAGTGTAGGCTCTGGGGCCAACGTCCTGACTTTC. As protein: CASTFISVGSGANVLTF. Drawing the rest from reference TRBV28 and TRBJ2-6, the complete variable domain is DVKVTQSSRYLVKRTGEKVFLECVQDMDHENMFWYRQDPGLGLRLIYFSYDVKMKEKGDIPEGYSVSREKKERFSLILESASTNQTSMYLCASTFISVGSGANVLTFGAGSRLTVL.

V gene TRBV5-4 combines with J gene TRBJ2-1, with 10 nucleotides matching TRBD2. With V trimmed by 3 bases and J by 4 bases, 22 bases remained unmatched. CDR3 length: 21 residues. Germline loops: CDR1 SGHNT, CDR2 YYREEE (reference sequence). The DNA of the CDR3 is TGTGCCAGCAGCTCCCGCGACTGGAGTAGCGGGAGGTTTCGCGGGTACAATGAGCAGTTCTTC. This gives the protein CASSSRDWSSGRFRGYNEQFF.

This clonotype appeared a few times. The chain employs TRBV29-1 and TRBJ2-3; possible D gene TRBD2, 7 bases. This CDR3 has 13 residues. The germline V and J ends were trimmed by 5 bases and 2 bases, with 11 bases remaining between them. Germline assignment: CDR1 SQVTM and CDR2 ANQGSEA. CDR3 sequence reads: CSVTGGFTDTQYF. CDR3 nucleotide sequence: TGCAGCGTTACGGGGGGCTTCACAGATACGCAGTATTTT.